These 9 T cell receptor beta chains came from one sample sequenced in a study of blood T cell repertoires in COVID-19. Clones were sequenced by immunoSEQ multiplex PCR, and TCRdb holds only the in-frame ones, with some missing. The sample records 120,000 or so clones, roughly 85% being singletons. Sequences were obtained from peripheral blood. The receptors originated from a middle-aged man with acute or convalescent COVID-19.

This chain joins TRBV7-8 and TRBJ2-1; 13 nucleotides align to TRBD2. V lost 5 bases and J lost 8; bases outside the gene matches: 6. Germline V gene sequence: CDR1 SGHVS, CDR2 FQNEAQ. This CDR3 has 15 residues. The CDR3 nucleotides are TGTGCCAGCAGCCGGACTAGCGGGAGAAGCTATGAGCAGTTCTTC. This gives the protein CASSRTSGRSYEQFF.

This sequence joins TRBV7-2 and TRBJ2-7; D possibly corresponds to TRBD1 (5 bases). The germline V gene has CDR1 SGHTA and CDR2 FQGNSA. The CDR3 is made up of 14 amino acids. V lost 5 bases to trimming and J lost 1 base, with 12 bases between them. The CDR3 nucleotides are TGTGCCAGCAGCGGACAAGTGGGTTCCTACGAGCAGTACTTC. Protein product: CASSGQVGSYEQYF.

The chain uses TRBV30 and TRBJ1-2; the match to TRBD1 covers 7 bases. CDR1 is GTSNPN and CDR2 is SVGIG in the germline V gene (reference sequence). This CDR3 comprises 14 residues. Trimming at V came to 8 bases and at J to 5 bases, leaving 14 bases not matched to a gene. The CDR3 nucleotides read TGTGCCAAGAAGAGAAAGGGGGCTTGGTATGGCTACACCTTC. Protein: CAKKRKGAWYGYTF.

V gene TRBV7-9 combines with J gene TRBJ1-4; 8 positions match TRBD1. CDR1 is SEHNR and CDR2 is FQNEAQ in the germline V gene (reference sequence). CDR3 size: 17 residues. V trimming: 2 bases; J trimming: 1 base; junction bases outside the gene matches: 6. CDR3 coding DNA: TGTGCCAGCAGCTTATTTGGACAGGGCCGAACTAATGAAAAACTGTTTTTT. Translated: CASSLFGQGRTNEKLFF. Full variable domain (remainder filled in from reference TRBV7-9 and TRBJ1-4): DTGVSQNPRHKITKRGQNVTFRCDPISEHNRLYWYRQTLGQGPEFLTYFQNEAQLEKSRLLSDRFSAERPKGSFSTLEIQRTEQGDSAMYLCASSLFGQGRTNEKLFFGSGTQLSVL.

The V gene is TRBV2, the J gene TRBJ2-1; 8 nucleotides align to TRBD2. The CDR3 spans 15 residues. Per the germline V gene, CDR1 is SNHLY and CDR2 is FYNNEI. V trimming: 3 bases; J trimming: 1 base; junction bases outside the gene matches: 2. Here the CDR3 reads CASSETSESYNEQFF. The CDR3 nucleotides read TGTGCCAGCAGTGAGACTAGCGAGTCCTACAATGAGCAGTTCTTC.

The V and J genes are TRBV7-2 and TRBJ2-7; maybe TRBD1 (6 bases). Between the trimmed V and J ends, which lost 5 bases and 0 bases, there was a span of 14 bases. The V gene's germline CDR1 is SGHTA and CDR2 FQGNSA. The CDR3 is made up of 15 amino acids. The CDR3, as DNA: TGTGCCAGCAGCGTCTCGGGACACGACTCCTACGAGCAGTACTTC. Amino acids: CASSVSGHDSYEQYF.

The rearrangement uses TRBV19 and TRBJ1-6, with D unclear. Deletions cut 3 bases from V and 5 bases from J, with 14 bases between. This CDR3 has 16 amino acids. The V gene's germline CDR1 is LNHDA and CDR2 SQIVND (reference sequence). CDR3 sequence (DNA): TGTGCCAGTAGTATTCGTACGGGAACCAATAATTCACCCCTCCACTTT. This gives the protein CASSIRTGTNNSPLHF.

The chain recombines TRBV12-3 or TRBV12-4 with TRBJ2-6; D remains unclear. The CDR3 is 13 residues long. Trimming left V 7 bases short and J 0 bases short, with 4 bases between. CDR3 protein: CASTPSGANVLTF. The CDR3, as DNA: TGTGCCAGCACTCCCTCTGGGGCCAACGTCCTGACTTTC.

This clone has just one count. The chain links TRBV3-1 (or the pseudogene TRBV3-2) to TRBJ1-2; a weak D match, TRBD1 (6 bases). Germline CDR1 LGHDT, CDR2 YNNKEL (reference sequence). This CDR3 has 14 amino acids. Trimming stripped 0 bases from V and 8 bases from J, with 13 bases between. The CDR3: CASSQDNQGRGYTF. CDR3 in DNA: TGTGCCAGCAGCCAAGATAACCAGGGGCGAGGCTACACCTTC.